This T cell receptor (beta chain) emerged from a study of T-cell memory formation after mild COVID-19. Overall study results and limits: Among clones contracting day 15 to 85, CD4/CD8 was balanced, whereas later expanders leaned CD4+. Cross-reactive memory seemingly joined, as some responding clones were found in pre-infection memory. CD4+ contracting clones lay mainly in CM and EM, CD8+ ones in EMRA.

Barcoded TCR alpha and TCR beta cDNA libraries with UMIs came from 5'RACE using constant-segment primers. One entry per CDR3 protein results from TCRdb running MiXCR on the 5' RACE reads. The sample records around 440,000 distinct CDR3 sequences, 15% to 20% being singletons. V trimming: 3 bases; J trimming: 1 base; junction bases outside the gene matches: 4. The CDR3 is 16 amino acids. Germline V gene lookup returns CDR1 SGHVS and CDR2 FNYEAQ. Note on this clonotype: No antigen is known for it.

Sequenced input: PBMCs or a T cell subset sorted from them (not recorded which). The sequence was collected from an adult woman who had mild COVID-19 (a few samples of this study predate the infection). Cell type and time point are not known. The chain is built from TRBV7-6 and TRBJ2-1, with TRBD1 matching 9 bases. CDR3 protein: CASSFIGTGSYNEQFF. As DNA, the CDR3 is TGTGCCAGCAGCTTTATCGGGACAGGGTCCTACAATGAGCAGTTCTTC.